The 5 T cell receptor beta chains below were found in one sample sequenced in a study of monozygotic twins with inflammatory bowel disease. TCRdb reprocessed the 5' RACE reads and keeps a single row for each CDR3 protein, giving no DNA. The sample table includes over 150,000 distinct CDR3 sequences. Material: blood. Receptors originate from a human donor with ulcerative colitis or Crohn's disease, or a healthy co-twin of an affected twin (not recorded which).

The chain combines TRBV5-1 with TRBJ2-4. The CDR3 is 13 residues long. Germline assignment: CDR1 SGHRS and CDR2 YFSETQ. The CDR3 loop is CASSLGGENIQYF. The variable domain in full, completed from reference TRBV5-1 and TRBJ2-4, reads KAGVTQTPRYLIKTRGQQVTLSCSPISGHRSVSWYQQTPGQGLQFLFEYFSETQRNKGNFPGRFSGRQFSNSRSEMNVSTLELGDSALYLCASSLGGENIQYFGAGTRLSVL.

This chain links TRBV5-1 with TRBJ2-2; TCRdb outputs TRBD1, but without DNA this stays unchecked. This CDR3 comprises 17 residues. Germline assignment: CDR1 SGHRS and CDR2 YFSETQ. CDR3 protein: CASSLGARGSNTGELFF.

The chain couples TRBV5-5 to TRBJ1-5; TCRdb names TRBD1, which stays unverified in the absence of DNA. CDR3 size: 15 residues. Germline CDR1 reads SGHKS; CDR2 reads YYEKEE (reference sequence). The CDR3 sequence is CASSLGDRVDQPQHF.

The rearrangement links TRBV24-1 to TRBJ2-1; the TCRdb D gene call, TRBD2, has no DNA to confirm it. Per the germline V gene, CDR1 is KGHDR and CDR2 is SFDVKD. This CDR3 spans 16 amino acids. Here the CDR3 reads CATSDLGAPTYNEQFF.

The gene calls are TRBV18 and TRBJ2-1; TCRdb selects TRBD2, and the lack of DNA leaves this call unchecked. The CDR3 contains 15 residues. Germline loops: CDR1 KGHSH, CDR2 LQKENI. The CDR3 sequence is CASSPSLASYNEQFF.